This entry concerns a single T cell receptor (beta chain). Its matching antigen is unknown. A multiplex PCR was run with 60 Vbeta primers and 13 Jbeta primers. Produced via immunoSEQ multiplex PCR; TCRdb's table is partial and in-frame only. This table has roughly 160,000 clones, roughly 83% appearing once. The CDR3 has 14 residues. Germline CDR1 reads SEHNR; CDR2 reads FQNEAQ (reference sequence). Trimming left V 5 bases short and J 1 base short, with 11 bases between. At sampling all donors were nominally healthy, likely with unrecorded immune exposures. The data were taken from a study of cytomegalovirus exposure and HLA in healthy donors. Findings of the study overall: Productive rates of about 87% or about 30% were seen for most TCR beta V segments in an earlier analysis. Later analysis suggested links between common viral pathogens and several top significant clusters. Analysis performed later showed TCR beta chains linked to HLA being more clonally expanded than equally common others.

The genes are TRBV7-9 and TRBJ2-5; D perhaps matches TRBD1 (6 bases). This receptor was obtained from a boy younger than 10 in good health and CMV-seronegative. The sequencing sample was made of PBMCs. In DNA form, the CDR3 reads TGTGCCAGCAGCCTTAGGGGGACCCAAGAGACCCAGTACTTC. Its translation is CASSLRGTQETQYF.